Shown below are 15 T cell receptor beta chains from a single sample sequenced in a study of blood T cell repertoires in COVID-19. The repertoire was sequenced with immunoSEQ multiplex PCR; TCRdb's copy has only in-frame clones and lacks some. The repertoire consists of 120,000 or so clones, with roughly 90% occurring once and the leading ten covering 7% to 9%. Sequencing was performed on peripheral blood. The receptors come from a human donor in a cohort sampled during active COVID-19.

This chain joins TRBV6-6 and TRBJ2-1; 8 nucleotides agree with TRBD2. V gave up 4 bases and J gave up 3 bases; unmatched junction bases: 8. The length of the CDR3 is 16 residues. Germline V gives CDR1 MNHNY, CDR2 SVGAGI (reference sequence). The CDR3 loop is CASSFLSTSDYNEQFF. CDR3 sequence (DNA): TGTGCCAGCAGTTTCCTCTCGACTAGCGACTACAATGAGCAGTTCTTC.

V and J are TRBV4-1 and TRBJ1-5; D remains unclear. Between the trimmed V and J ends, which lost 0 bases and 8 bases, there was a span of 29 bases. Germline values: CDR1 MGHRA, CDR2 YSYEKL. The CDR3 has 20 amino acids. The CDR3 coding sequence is TGCGCCAGCAGCCAAGATTCGGACTCGAGGGTGTCGATCCACCTTAAGCCCCAGCATTTT. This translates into CASSQDSDSRVSIHLKPQHF.

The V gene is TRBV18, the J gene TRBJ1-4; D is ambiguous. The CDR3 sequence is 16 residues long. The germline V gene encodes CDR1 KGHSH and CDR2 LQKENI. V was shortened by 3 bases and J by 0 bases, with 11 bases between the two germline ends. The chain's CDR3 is CASSPIPRATNEKLFF. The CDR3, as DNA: TGTGCCAGCTCACCCATACCCCGGGCAACTAATGAAAAACTGTTTTTT. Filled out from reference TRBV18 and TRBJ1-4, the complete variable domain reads NAGVMQNPRHLVRRRGQEARLRCSPMKGHSHVYWYRQLPEEGLKFMVYLQKENIIDESGMPKERFSAEFPKEGPSILRIQQVVRGDSAAYFCASSPIPRATNEKLFFGSGTQLSVL.

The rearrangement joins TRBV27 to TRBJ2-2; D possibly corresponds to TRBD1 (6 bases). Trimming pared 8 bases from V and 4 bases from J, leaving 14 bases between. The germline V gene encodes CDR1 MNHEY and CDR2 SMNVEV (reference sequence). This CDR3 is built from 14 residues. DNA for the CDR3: TGTGCCAGCCGGGACACTTCTTTCACCGGGGAGCTGTTTTTT. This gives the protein CASRDTSFTGELFF.

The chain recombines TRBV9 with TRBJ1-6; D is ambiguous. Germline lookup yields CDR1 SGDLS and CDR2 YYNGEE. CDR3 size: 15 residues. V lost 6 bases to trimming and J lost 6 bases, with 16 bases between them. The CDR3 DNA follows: TGTGCCAGCACCGCACTTCCAACTACTAATTCACCCCTCCACTTT. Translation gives CASTALPTTNSPLHF.

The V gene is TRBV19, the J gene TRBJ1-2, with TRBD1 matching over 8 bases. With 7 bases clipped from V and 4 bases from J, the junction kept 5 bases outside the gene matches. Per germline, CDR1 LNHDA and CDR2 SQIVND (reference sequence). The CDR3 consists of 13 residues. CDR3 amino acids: CASTRTGSYGYTF. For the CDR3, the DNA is TGTGCCAGTACTCGGACAGGGAGCTATGGCTACACCTTC.

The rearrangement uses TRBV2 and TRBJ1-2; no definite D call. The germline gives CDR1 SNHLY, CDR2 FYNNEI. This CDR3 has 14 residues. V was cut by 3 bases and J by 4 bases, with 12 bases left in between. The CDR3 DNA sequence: TGTGCCAGCAGTGACTCAGGTGTCGTCTATGGCTACACCTTC. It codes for CASSDSGVVYGYTF.

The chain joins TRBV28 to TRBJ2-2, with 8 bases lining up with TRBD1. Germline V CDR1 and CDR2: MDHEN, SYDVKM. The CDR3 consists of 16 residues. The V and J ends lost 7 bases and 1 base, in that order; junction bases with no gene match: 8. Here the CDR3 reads CASNFRDRLNTGELFF. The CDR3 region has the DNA TGTGCCAGCAACTTCCGGGACAGGCTGAACACCGGGGAGCTGTTTTTT.

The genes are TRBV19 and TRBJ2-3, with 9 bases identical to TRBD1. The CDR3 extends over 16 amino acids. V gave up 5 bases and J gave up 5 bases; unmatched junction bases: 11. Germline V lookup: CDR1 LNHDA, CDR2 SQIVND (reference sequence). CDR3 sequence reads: CASSRTLDRGQDTQYF. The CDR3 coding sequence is TGTGCCAGTAGTCGGACCCTGGACAGGGGTCAAGATACGCAGTATTTT.

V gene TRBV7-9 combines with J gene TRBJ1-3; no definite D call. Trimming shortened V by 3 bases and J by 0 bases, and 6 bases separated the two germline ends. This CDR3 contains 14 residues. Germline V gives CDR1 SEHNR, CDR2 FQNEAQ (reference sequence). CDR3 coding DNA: TGTGCCAGCAGCTTTGGCAGCTCTGGAAACACCATATATTTT. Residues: CASSFGSSGNTIYF.

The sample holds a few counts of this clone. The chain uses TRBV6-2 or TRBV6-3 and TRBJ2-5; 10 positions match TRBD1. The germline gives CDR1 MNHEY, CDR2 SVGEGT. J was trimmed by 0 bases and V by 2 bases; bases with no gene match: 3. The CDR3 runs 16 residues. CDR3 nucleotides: TGTGCCAGCAGTTACGGAGGGACAGGGGACCAAGAGACCCAGTACTTC. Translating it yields CASSYGGTGDQETQYF.

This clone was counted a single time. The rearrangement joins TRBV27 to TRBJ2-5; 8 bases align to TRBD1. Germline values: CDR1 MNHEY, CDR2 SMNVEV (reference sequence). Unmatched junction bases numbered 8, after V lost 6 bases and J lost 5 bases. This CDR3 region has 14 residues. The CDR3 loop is CASSSDRVGETQYF. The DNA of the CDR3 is TGTGCCAGCAGCTCGGACAGGGTCGGGGAGACCCAGTACTTC.

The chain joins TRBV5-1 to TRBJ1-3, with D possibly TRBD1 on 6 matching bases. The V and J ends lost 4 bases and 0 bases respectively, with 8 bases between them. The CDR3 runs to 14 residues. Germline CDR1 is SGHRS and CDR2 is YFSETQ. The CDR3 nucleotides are TGCGCCAGCAGCGCAGGGGACTCTGGAAACACCATATATTTT. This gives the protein CASSAGDSGNTIYF.

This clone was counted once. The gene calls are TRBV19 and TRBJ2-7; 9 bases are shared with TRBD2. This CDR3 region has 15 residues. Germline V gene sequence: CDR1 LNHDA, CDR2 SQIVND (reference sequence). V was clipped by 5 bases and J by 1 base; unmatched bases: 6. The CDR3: CASSLAGVESYEQYF. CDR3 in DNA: TGTGCCAGTAGTTTAGCGGGAGTAGAATCCTACGAGCAGTACTTC.

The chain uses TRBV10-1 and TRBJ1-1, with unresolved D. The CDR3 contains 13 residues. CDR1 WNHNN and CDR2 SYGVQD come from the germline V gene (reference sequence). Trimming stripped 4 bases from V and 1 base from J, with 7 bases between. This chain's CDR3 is CASSVGRNTEAFF. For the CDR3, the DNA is TGCGCCAGCAGTGTTGGGAGGAACACTGAAGCTTTCTTT.